This T cell receptor beta chain was sequenced for a study of T cell responses to AZD1222 COVID-19 vaccine. On the study more broadly: Second-dose intervals near 4 or 12 weeks were combined.

TCRdb keeps only in-frame clones here, not all; method: immunoSEQ multiplex PCR. The table records about 130,000 clones, roughly 86% of them present only once. Remarks on this clone: What it recognizes is unknown.

V was clipped by 2 bases and J by 12 bases, with 19 bases between them. This CDR3 contains 15 residues. Germline V CDR1 and CDR2: LGHDT, YNNKEL (reference sequence). General study results and limits: Samples come after the peak T cell response, not at day 14. In a largely white British group with more females than males, clonal diversity was possibly underestimated. Among those given AZD1222, only five or six were seropositive at baseline.

The genes are TRBV3-1 (or the pseudogene TRBV3-2) and TRBJ1-4; perhaps TRBD1 as D (5 bases). The sequence was obtained from an adult in good health. The sample in question was peripheral blood, obtained on day 0 of AZD1222 vaccination. The chain's CDR3 is CASSQPSGRDPQLFF. CDR3 DNA sequence: TGTGCCAGCAGCCAACCATCAGGACGGGACCCCCAACTGTTTTTT.